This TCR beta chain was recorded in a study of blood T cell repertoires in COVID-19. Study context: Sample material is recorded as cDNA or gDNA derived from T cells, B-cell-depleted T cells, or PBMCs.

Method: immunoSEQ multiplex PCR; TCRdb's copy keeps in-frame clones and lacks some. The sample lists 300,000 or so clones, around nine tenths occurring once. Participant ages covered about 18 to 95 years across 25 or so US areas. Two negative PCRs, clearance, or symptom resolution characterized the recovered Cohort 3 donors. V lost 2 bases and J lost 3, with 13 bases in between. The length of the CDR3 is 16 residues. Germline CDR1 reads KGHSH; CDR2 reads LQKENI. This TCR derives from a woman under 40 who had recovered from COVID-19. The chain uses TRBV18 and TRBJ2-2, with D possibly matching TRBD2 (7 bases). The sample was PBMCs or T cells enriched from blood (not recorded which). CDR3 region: CASSPLGGPDTGELFF. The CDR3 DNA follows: TGTGCCAGCTCACCATTGGGGGGGCCGGACACCGGGGAGCTGTTTTTT.